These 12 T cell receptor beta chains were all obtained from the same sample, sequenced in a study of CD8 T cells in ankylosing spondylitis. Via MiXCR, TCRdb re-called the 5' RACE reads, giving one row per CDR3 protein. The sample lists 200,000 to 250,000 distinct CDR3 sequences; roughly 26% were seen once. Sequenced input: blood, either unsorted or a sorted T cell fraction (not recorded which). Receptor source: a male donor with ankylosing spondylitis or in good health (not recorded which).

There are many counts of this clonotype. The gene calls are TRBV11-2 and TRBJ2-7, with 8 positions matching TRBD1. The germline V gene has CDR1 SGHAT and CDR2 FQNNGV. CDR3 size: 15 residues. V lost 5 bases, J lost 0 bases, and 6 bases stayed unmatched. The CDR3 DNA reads TGTGCCAGCAGCAACCGACAGGGGTCCTCCTACGAGCAGTACTTC. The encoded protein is CASSNRQGSSYEQYF.

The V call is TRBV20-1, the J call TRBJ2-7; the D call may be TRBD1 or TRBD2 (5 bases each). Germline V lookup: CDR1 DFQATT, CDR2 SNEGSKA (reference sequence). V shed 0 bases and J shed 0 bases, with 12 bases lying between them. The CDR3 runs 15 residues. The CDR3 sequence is CSARDRTQGSYEQYF. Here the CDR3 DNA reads TGCAGTGCTAGAGATCGGACTCAGGGCTCCTACGAGCAGTACTTC.

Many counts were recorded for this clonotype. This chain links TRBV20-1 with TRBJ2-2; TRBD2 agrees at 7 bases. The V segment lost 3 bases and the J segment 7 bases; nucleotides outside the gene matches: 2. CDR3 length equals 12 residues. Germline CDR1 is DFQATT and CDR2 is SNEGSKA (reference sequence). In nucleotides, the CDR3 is TGCAGTGCTAGTGGGGGGGTCGGGGAGCTGTTTTTT. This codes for CSASGGVGELFF.

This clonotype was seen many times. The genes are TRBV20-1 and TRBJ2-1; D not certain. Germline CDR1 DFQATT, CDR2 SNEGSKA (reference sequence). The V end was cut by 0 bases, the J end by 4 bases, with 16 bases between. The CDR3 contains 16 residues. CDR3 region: CSARERASVLYNEQFF. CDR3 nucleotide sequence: TGCAGTGCTAGAGAGCGTGCCTCCGTCCTTTACAATGAGCAGTTCTTC.

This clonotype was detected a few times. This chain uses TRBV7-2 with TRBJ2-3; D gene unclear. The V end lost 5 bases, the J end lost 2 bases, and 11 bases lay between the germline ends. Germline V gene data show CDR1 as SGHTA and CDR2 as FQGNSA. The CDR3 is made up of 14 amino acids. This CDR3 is CASSGSSHTDTQYF. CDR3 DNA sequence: TGTGCCAGCAGCGGTTCCAGCCACACAGATACGCAGTATTTT.

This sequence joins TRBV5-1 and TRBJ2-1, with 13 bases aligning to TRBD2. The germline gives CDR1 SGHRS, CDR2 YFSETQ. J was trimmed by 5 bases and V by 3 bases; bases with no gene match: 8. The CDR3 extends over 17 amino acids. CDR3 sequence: CASSSGPTSGGNNEQFF. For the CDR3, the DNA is TGCGCCAGCAGCTCGGGACCGACTAGCGGGGGGAACAATGAGCAGTTCTTC.

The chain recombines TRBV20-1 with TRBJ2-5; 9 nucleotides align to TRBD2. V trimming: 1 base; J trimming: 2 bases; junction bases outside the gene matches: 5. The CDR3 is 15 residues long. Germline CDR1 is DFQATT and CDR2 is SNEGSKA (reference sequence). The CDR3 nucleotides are TGCAGTGCTAGAGCACTAGCGGGTAGACAAGAGACCCAGTACTTC. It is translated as CSARALAGRQETQYF.

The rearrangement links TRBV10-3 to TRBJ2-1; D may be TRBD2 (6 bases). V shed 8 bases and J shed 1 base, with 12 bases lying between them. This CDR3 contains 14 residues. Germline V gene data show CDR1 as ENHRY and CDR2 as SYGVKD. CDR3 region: CAISYGGSYNEQFF. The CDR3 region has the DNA TGTGCCATCTCTTACGGGGGATCCTACAATGAGCAGTTCTTC.

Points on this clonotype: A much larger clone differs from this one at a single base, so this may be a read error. CDR3 nucleotide sequence: TGCAGTGCTATCTTTTGGAGTGAGCAGTTCTTC. Translated: CSAIFWSEQFF. The V gene is TRBV20-1, the J gene TRBJ2-1; the D is unclear. Germline CDR1 is DFQATT and CDR2 is SNEGSKA (reference sequence). The CDR3 is 11 residues long. Trimming took 4 bases from V and 9 from J, leaving 10 bases between them.

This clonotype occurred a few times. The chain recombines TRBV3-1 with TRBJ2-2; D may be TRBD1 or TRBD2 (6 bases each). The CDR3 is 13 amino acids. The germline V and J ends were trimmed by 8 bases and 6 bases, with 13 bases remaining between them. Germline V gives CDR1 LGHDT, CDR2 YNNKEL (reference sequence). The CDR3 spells CASRTGAAGELFF. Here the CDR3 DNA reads TGTGCCAGCCGAACGGGGGCCGCCGGGGAGCTGTTTTTT.

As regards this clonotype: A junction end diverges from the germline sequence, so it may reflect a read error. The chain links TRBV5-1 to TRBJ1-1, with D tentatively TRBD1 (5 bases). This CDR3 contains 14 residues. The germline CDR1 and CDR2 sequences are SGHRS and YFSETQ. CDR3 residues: CASSLAGMKTEAFF. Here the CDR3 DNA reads TGCGCCAGCAGCTTGGCAGGGATGAAAACTGAAGCTTTCTTT.

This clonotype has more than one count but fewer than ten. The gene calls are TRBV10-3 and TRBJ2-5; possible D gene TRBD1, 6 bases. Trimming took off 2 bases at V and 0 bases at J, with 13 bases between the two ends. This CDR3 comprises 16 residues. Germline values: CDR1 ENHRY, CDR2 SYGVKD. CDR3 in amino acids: CAISETTGWYQETQYF. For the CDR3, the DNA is TGTGCCATCAGTGAGACGACAGGATGGTACCAAGAGACCCAGTACTTC.